This T cell receptor beta chain was captured in a study of T cells in women clearing cervical HPV infection. Remarks on this clone: Its antigen is unknown. The CDR3 end is not reached by the read, which stops 3 residues before it; the germline J gene fills it in.

Trimming shortened V by 1 base and J by 2 bases, and 12 bases separated the two germline ends. CDR1 and CDR2 from the germline V gene are SGHKS and YYEKEE (reference sequence). The CDR3 spans 15 residues. Whole-study findings and limits: TRBV6-7 abundance was lower in cases than controls (around 0.11% versus 0.15%).

TCRdb's copy holds only in-frame clones and misses some; the assay was immunoSEQ multiplex PCR. The specimen's table records under 25,000 clones. V gene TRBV5-5 combines with J gene TRBJ1-2, with no clear D. The sequenced sample consisted of blood buffy coat. This sequence was found in a woman aged 18 to 69 with a cervical HPV16 infection that either progressed to CIN3+ or cleared (not recorded which). The CDR3 region is CASSLLGSENYGYTF. The part of the CDR3 DNA that was read is TGTGCCAGCAGCTTGCTGGGCAGTGAGAACTATGGC.